The T cell receptor (beta chain) under discussion was sequenced for a study of blood T cell repertoires in COVID-19. Study-level information: Researchers got acute and convalescent COVID-19 samples from the United States, Italy and Spain. The cDNA or gDNA used as material had been derived from T cells, B-cell-depleted T cells, or PBMCs.

The ends lost 2 bases at V and 4 bases at J; junction bases unmatched: 9. This CDR3 contains 17 residues. Per the germline V gene, CDR1 is LNHDA and CDR2 is SQIVND (reference sequence). Original analysis: From reference gene primer amplification, estimates of nucleated cell counts were derived. TCRdb keeps only in-frame clones here, not all; method: immunoSEQ multiplex PCR. V and J calls plus clone size are reproduced from that table; the DNA served to infer D and trimming. The sample includes more than 95,000 clones, about 83% of them seen just once. The sequence was obtained from a man between 65 and 85 years old with acute or convalescent COVID-19. The chain couples TRBV19 to TRBJ1-2; 11 positions match TRBD1. The sequenced sample consisted of peripheral blood. CDR3 residues: CASSIWDRGSYGYGYTF. As DNA, the CDR3 is TGTGCCAGTAGTATATGGGACAGGGGGTCGTACGGCTATGGCTACACCTTC. The full variable domain, with the rest looked up from reference TRBV19 and TRBJ1-2, is DGGITQSPKYLFRKEGQNVTLSCEQNLNHDAMYWYRQDPGQGLRLIYYSQIVNDFQKGDIAEGYSVSREKKESFPLTVTSAQKNPTAFYLCASSIWDRGSYGYGYTFGSGTRLTVV.